These 8 T cell receptor beta chains were sequenced from one sample in a study of blood T cell repertoires in COVID-19. Sequenced by immunoSEQ multiplex PCR; TCRdb stores in-frame clones only, minus some. The sample lists roughly 190,000 clones, approximately 90% occurring once. Material for sequencing was peripheral blood. These receptors all come from a man aged 45-65 years with acute or convalescent COVID-19.

This chain connects TRBV4-1 to TRBJ2-7; D unresolved. Germline V lookup: CDR1 MGHRA, CDR2 YSYEKL. The ends were cut back, 1 base at V and 3 bases at J, with 13 bases in the middle. The CDR3 extends over 15 amino acids. The CDR3 protein is CASSQVPGNNYEQYF. DNA of the CDR3: TGCGCCAGCAGCCAAGTCCCAGGTAACAACTACGAGCAGTACTTC.

This clone appeared a single time. The V and J genes are TRBV10-3 and TRBJ2-1; 14 nucleotides agree with TRBD2. This CDR3 region has 17 residues. The trim removed 6 bases at V and 7 bases at J, leaving 11 bases unmatched. Germline CDR1 is ENHRY and CDR2 is SYGVKD. CDR3 in DNA: TGTGCCATCAGCCCTGAGACTAGCGGGAGGGTAGGGAATGAGCAGTTCTTC. Translating it yields CAISPETSGRVGNEQFF.

The chain uses TRBV6-6 and TRBJ1-3; a possible D gene is TRBD1 (5 bases). Germline CDR1 reads MNHNY; CDR2 reads SVGAGI (reference sequence). The CDR3 totals 16 residues. Trimming removed 6 bases from V and 0 bases from J, with 15 bases in between. CDR3 sequence reads: CASRHRDSGSGNTIYF. Here the CDR3 DNA reads TGTGCCAGCAGACACCGGGACTCTGGCTCTGGAAACACCATATATTTT.

This clone occurred once. The V call is TRBV28, the J call TRBJ1-6; no definite D call. The CDR3 has 14 residues. Germline loops: CDR1 MDHEN, CDR2 SYDVKM. The V gene lost 1 base and the J gene lost 7 bases, with 8 bases spanning the gap. The CDR3 DNA follows: TGTGCCAGCAGTTTATCTATCATAAATTCACCCCTCCACTTT. It specifies CASSLSIINSPLHF.

This chain joins TRBV28 and TRBJ1-4; TRBD1 is a possible D gene (6 bases). Looked up from germline, CDR1 is MDHEN and CDR2 is SYDVKM. V lost 6 bases and J 7 bases, leaving 24 bases between the germline ends. CDR3 length: 17 residues. CDR3 protein: CASSLIPLQGLSEKLFF. DNA for the CDR3: TGTGCCAGCAGCCTTATCCCCTTACAGGGTTTGAGTGAAAAACTGTTTTTT.

The chain carries TRBV6-1 and TRBJ2-6; D is unclear. The ends were cut back, 3 bases at V and 0 bases at J, with 12 bases in the middle. The CDR3 loop spans 17 amino acids. Germline V gene sequence: CDR1 MNHNS, CDR2 SASEGT. CDR3: CASSDPSRASGANVLTF. The CDR3 nucleotides read TGTGCCAGCAGTGATCCAAGCCGCGCCTCTGGGGCCAACGTCCTGACTTTC.

The chain combines TRBV15 with TRBJ2-5; tentative D call: TRBD1 (6 bases). This CDR3 is 15 amino acids long. Germline assignment: CDR1 LNHNV and CDR2 YYDKDF (reference sequence). Trimming stripped 2 bases from V and 5 bases from J, with 15 bases between. The CDR3 loop is CATSRYRVVGETQYF. In nucleotides, the CDR3 is TGTGCCACCAGCAGATACAGGGTTGTAGGGGAGACCCAGTACTTC.

The V and J genes are TRBV4-2 and TRBJ2-1, with 10 bases lining up with TRBD2. V dropped 8 bases and J dropped 0; count of bases not matched to a gene: 13. This CDR3 contains 18 residues. Germline CDR1 reads LGHNA; CDR2 reads YNFKEQ. The CDR3 region has the DNA TGTGCCAGCGGGTCTTCCTCACTAGCGGGGTTCTCCTACAATGAGCAGTTCTTC. Protein sequence: CASGSSSLAGFSYNEQFF.